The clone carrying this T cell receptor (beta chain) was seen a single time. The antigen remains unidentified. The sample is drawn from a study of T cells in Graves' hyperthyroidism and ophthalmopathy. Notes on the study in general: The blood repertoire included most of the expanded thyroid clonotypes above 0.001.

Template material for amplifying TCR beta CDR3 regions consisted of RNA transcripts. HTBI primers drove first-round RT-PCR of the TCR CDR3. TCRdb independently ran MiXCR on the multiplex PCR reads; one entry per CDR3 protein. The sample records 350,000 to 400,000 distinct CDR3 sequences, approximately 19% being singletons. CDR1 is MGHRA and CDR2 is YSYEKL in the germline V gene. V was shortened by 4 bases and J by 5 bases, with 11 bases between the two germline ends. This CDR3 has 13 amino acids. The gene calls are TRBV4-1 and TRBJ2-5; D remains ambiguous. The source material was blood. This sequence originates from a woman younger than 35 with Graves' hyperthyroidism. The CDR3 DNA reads TGCGCCAGCAGCCGTGCTCTGAGGGAGACCCAGTACTTC. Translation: CASSRALRETQYF.